This entry features one T cell receptor (beta chain) sequence. The PCR used 60 Vbeta and 13 Jbeta primers. Libraries were prepared by immunoSEQ multiplex PCR; TCRdb keeps only in-frame clonotypes and omits some of them. In all, the sample yields about 110,000 clones. The CDR3 length is 12 residues. Germline assignment: CDR1 MNHEY and CDR2 SMNVEV (reference sequence). V dropped 5 bases and J dropped 4 bases, with 7 bases sitting between them. The donors comprised healthy bone marrow donors. This entry is derived from a study of cytomegalovirus exposure and HLA in healthy donors. The sequenced sample consisted of PBMCs. The chain combines TRBV27 with TRBJ2-3; D unresolved. The sequence was collected from a man aged 18-30 years in good health and CMV-seronegative. CDR3 loop: CASSPPADTQYF. The CDR3 region has the DNA TGTGCCAGCAGTCCCCCCGCAGATACGCAGTATTTT.